What follows describes a single T cell receptor (beta chain). Antigen unknown. Researchers ran the PCR with 60 Vbeta and 13 Jbeta primers. Using immunoSEQ multiplex PCR, the repertoire was profiled, and TCRdb retains in-frame clones only, with some absent. The sample includes about 130,000 clones, 82% of them seen just once. These data belong to a study of cytomegalovirus exposure and HLA in healthy donors. The germline V gene encodes CDR1 LNHDA and CDR2 SQIVND (reference sequence). The V segment lost 5 bases and the J segment 4 bases; nucleotides outside the gene matches: 8. The CDR3 loop spans 15 amino acids. General study findings and limits: In a later analysis, TCR association rates varied by HLA locus: DRB1 most, HLA-C fewest.

The rearrangement links TRBV19 to TRBJ2-1; 7 nucleotides align to TRBD1. Sequences were obtained from PBMCs. The receptor's source is a boy aged 5-17 years in good health and CMV-seronegative. The CDR3 region is CASSPNRGRYNEQFF. CDR3 DNA sequence: TGTGCCAGTAGTCCCAACAGGGGCCGTTACAATGAGCAGTTCTTC.